This T cell receptor beta chain was recovered during a study of shared clonotypes between healthy human individuals (dated by TCRdb to the early 2020s). Looking at the study overall: Three men and a couple of women, aged 18 to 49 years, made up the cohort. For each donor, CD4 naive and CD4 memory were each given three plates, CD8 naive was given two plates, and CD8 memory was given one plate. Blood TCR repertoires of about 5 healthy adults were deeply sequenced to estimate repertoire size and the extent of clonotype sharing between individuals. To increase sequencing depth and limit assay-specific biases, different laboratories used diverse techniques to prepare libraries and sequence TCR repertoires. Leukapheresis yielded between about 0.8 and 9.5 billion PBMCs per donor. The paper as a whole reports these results and caveats: Naive subsets generally had larger estimated clonotype richness than memory subsets. Clonotypes shared by all four sorted-subset donors showed higher generation probabilities than non-shared clonotypes. Based on pairwise subsampling, the degree of clonotype sharing among donors was expected to be affected by sequencing depth. The genetic and exposure-history diversity represented was limited by the small number of donors. Rarefaction of sorted-subset datasets indicated incomplete sequencing despite the large sequencing depth. Sharing across a handful of donors was observed for 5% to 6.5% of naive CD4, about 4% of naive CD8, over 2% of memory CD4, and 0.4% of memory CD8 clonotypes. Sampling was restricted to blood, and TCR repertoires in tissues likely differ from the TCR repertoires found in blood.

Using the deep immunoSEQ assay, multiplex PCR amplified TCR CDR3 regions from genomic DNA. Genomic DNA extracted from each cell subset was distributed evenly over all wells of several immunoSEQ 96-well plates, and each plate served as one replicate. For sorted subsets, approximately 190 ng of genomic DNA, equivalent to 25,000 to 35,000 T cell genomes, went into each replicate PCR. Purified libraries were measured with a Qubit 3.0 fluorometer, size-checked on a Bioanalyzer 2100, and measured again with the KAPA Library Quantification kit. A separate single-read 150-cycle Illumina NextSeq 550 flow cell was used to sequence each immunoSEQ 96-well plate. The authors' pipeline ran thus. Because only junctional sequences without quality scores were contained in the immunoSEQ output, filtering matching that applied to full-length reads could not be performed. Sequences were annotated with PyIR, a Python wrapper for IgBLAST v1.9, using IMGT germline references to assign V/J genes and CDR3. Any read was removed if the V/J assignment was weak (E-value above 1e-6), the CDR3 was missing, or the read contained stop codons, out-of-frame junctions, or ambiguous translated residues. V3J clonotypes were defined as sequences sharing an identical inferred V gene, J gene, and CDR3 amino acid sequence. To compute the percentage overlap between repertoires, the number of shared unique clonotypes was divided by the size of the smaller repertoire. RTK rarefaction, the Chao1 estimator, and Recon v2.1 estimates of unobserved clonotypes were used to assess repertoire richness. Generation probabilities were computed with OLGA for all TCRbeta clonotypes obtained by the gDNA method from several donors. The clones in this table, taken by TCRdb from immuneACCESS, are in-frame only. Not every clone is retained; where verified, under half of the shortfall comes from an unresolved V gene, and the cause of the rest is unknown. V and J calls and clone size follow that table, whereas D and trimming were derived from the DNA. The sample contains about 300,000 clones, 74% of them found a single time. The ten biggest clones cover 10% of the sample.

Donors were healthy HIV-negative adults with no recently reported acute infections or vaccinations. Every donor was a Caucasian adult residing in Nashville, Tennessee, USA. CD4+ T cells were enriched by magnetic negative selection; naive cells were then positively selected on CD45RA, and the negative fraction formed the memory subset. Blood was collected by leukapheresis, and PBMCs were isolated by Ficoll-Histopaque density gradient centrifugation and then cryopreserved in liquid nitrogen vapor phase. Analytical flow cytometry was used to check the purity and quantity of every magnetically sorted T cell population. From each sorted fraction, genomic DNA was isolated and quantified by UV absorbance on a Nanodrop 2000c. Taken from the germline V gene, the CDR1 and CDR2 loops are SGDLS and YYNGEE. Spanning cysteine to phenylalanine, the CDR3 consists of 16 amino acids. Just the 48-base CDR3 DNA is kept, in frame starting at base 1. The trim is 0 bases for V and 2 bases for J, with a gap of 14 bases between the germline ends.

A word on this clone: Its binding antigen is unknown. Base qualities are not at hand, and no much larger clone is one base apart.

This sequence originates from a man aged 30 to 39 in good health. The sequence joins TRBV9 to TRBJ2-5; there is no confident call for the D gene. The sequenced sample consisted of memory CD4+ T cells sorted from blood. Interpreted using the paper, the cell subset or site label stands for: CD45RA-negative fraction. The DNA is as follows: TGTGCCAGCAGCGTAGGTCCGGGCGAGACACAAGAGACCCAGTACTTC. Its translation reads: CASSVGPGETQETQYF.